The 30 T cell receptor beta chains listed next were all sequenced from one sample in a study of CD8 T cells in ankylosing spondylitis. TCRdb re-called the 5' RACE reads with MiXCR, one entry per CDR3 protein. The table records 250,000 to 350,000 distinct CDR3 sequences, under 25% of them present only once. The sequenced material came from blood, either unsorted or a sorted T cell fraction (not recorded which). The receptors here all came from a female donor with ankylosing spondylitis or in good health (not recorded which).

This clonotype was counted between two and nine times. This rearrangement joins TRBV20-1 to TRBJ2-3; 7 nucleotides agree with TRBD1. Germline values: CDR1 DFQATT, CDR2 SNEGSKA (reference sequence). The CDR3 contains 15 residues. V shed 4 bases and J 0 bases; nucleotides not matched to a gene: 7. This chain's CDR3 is CSAKAGTASTDTQYF. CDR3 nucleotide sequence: TGCAGTGCTAAAGCCGGGACAGCAAGCACAGATACGCAGTATTTT.

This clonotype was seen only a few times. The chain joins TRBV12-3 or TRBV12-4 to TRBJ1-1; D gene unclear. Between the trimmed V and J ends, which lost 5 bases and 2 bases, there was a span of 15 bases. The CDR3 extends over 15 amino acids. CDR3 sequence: CASSPPGEGNTEAFF. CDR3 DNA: TGTGCCAGCAGTCCTCCCGGGGAAGGCAACACTGAAGCTTTCTTT.

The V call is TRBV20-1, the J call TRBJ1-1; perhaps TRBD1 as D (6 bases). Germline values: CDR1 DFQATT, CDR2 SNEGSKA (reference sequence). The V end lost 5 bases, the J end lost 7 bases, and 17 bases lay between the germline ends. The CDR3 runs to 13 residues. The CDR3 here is CSALPGTFSEAFF. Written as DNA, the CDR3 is TGCAGTGCTCTTCCCGGGACATTCAGTGAAGCTTTCTTT.

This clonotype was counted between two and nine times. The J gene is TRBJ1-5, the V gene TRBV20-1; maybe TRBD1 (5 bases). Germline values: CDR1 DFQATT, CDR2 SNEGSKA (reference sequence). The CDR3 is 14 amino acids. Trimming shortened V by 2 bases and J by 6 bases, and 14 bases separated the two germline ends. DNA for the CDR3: TGCAGTGCTAGACATACAGGCGGTCCTCAGCCCCAGCATTTT. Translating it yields CSARHTGGPQPQHF.

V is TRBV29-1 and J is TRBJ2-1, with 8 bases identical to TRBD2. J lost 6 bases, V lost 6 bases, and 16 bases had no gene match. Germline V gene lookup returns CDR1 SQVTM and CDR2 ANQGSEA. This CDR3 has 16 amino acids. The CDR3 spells CSVGAGGMSFGNEQFF. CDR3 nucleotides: TGCAGCGTGGGGGCGGGGGGCATGAGTTTTGGCAATGAGCAGTTCTTC.

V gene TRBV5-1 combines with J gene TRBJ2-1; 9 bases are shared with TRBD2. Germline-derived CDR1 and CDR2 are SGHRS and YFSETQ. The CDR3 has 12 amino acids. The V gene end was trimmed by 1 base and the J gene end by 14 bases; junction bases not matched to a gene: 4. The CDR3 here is CASSLSAGGEFF. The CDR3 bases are TGCGCCAGCAGCTTGTCCGCGGGAGGGGAGTTCTTC.

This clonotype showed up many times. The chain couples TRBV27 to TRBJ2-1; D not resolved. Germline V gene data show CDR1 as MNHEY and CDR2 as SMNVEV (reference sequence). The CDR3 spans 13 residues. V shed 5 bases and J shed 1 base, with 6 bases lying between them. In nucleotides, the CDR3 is TGTGCCAGCAGTGTCGGGTCCTACAATGAGCAGTTCTTC. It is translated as CASSVGSYNEQFF.

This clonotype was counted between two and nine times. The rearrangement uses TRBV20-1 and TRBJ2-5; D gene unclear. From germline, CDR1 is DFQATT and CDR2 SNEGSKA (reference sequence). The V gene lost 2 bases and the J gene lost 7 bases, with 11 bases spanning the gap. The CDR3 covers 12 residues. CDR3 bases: TGCAGTGCTAGACAAGCGCCGGGGACCCAGTACTTC. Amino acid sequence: CSARQAPGTQYF.

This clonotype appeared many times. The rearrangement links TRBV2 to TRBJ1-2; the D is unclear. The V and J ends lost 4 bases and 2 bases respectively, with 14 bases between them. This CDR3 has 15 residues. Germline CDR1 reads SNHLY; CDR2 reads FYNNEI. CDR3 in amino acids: CASSALIQINYGYTF. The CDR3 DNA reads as TGTGCCAGCAGTGCTTTAATACAAATAAACTATGGCTACACCTTC.

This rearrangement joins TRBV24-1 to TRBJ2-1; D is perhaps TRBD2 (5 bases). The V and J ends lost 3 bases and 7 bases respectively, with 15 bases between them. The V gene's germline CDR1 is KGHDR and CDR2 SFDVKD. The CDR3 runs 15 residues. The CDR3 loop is CATSDERGGSNEQFF. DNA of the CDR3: TGTGCCACCAGTGATGAGCGTGGAGGCTCGAATGAGCAGTTCTTC.

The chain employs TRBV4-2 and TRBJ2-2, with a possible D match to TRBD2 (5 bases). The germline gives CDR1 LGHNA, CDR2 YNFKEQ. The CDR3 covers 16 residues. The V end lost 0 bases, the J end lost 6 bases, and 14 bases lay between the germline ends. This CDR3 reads CASSQERGRVAGELFF. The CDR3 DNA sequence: TGTGCCAGCAGCCAAGAACGGGGTAGAGTGGCCGGGGAGCTGTTTTTT.

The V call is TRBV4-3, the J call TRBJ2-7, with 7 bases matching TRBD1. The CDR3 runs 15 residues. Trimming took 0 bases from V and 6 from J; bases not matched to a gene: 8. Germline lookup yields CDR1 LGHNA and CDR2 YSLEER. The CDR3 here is CASSQETGIKSEQYF. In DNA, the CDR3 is TGCGCCAGCAGCCAAGAGACAGGGATCAAATCCGAGCAGTACTTC.

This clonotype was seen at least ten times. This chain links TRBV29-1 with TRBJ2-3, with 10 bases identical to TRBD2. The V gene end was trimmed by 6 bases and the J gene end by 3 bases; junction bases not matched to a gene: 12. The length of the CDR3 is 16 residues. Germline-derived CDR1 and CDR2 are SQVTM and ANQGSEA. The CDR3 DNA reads TGCAGCGTGCCTGGGTTGGTAGCGGGAGGTACAGATACGCAGTATTTT. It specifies CSVPGLVAGGTDTQYF.

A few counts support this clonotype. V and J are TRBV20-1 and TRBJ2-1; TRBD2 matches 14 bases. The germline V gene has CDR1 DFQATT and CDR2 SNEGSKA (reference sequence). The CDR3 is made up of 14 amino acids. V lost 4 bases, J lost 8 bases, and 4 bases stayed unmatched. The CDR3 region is CSATGTSGSHEQFF. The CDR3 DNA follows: TGCAGTGCTACCGGGACTAGCGGGAGTCATGAGCAGTTCTTC.

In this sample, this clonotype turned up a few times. The CDR3 sequence: CASSSPGRLDSRNTEAFF. The CDR3, as DNA: TGTGCCAGCAGCTCGCCGGGAAGGTTGGATTCGAGGAACACTGAAGCTTTCTTT. The V gene is TRBV7-3, the J gene TRBJ1-1; no definite D call. Trimming left V 4 bases short and J 1 base short, with 22 bases between. The V gene's germline CDR1 is SGHTA and CDR2 FQGTGA. The CDR3 runs to 18 residues.

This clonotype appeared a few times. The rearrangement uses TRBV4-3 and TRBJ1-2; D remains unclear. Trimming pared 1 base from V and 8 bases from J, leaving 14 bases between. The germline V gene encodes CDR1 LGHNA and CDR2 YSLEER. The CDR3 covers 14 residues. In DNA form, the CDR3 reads TGCGCCAGCAGCCAAGTGTCTGGAACGGGAGGCTACACCTTC. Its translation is CASSQVSGTGGYTF.

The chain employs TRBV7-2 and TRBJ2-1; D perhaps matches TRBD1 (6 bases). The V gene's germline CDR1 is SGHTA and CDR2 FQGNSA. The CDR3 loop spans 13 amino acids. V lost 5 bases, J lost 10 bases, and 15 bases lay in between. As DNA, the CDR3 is TGTGCCAGCAGCCTGATCAGGGGAGAGGAGCAGTTCTTC. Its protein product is CASSLIRGEEQFF.

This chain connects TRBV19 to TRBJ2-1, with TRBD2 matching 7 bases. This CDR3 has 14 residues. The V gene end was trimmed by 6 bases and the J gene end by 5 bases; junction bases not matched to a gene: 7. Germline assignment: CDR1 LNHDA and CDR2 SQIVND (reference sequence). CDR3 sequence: CASRGGSQNNEQFF. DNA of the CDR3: TGTGCCAGTAGGGGCGGGAGCCAAAACAATGAGCAGTTCTTC. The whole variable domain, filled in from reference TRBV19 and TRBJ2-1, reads DGGITQSPKYLFRKEGQNVTLSCEQNLNHDAMYWYRQDPGQGLRLIYYSQIVNDFQKGDIAEGYSVSREKKESFPLTVTSAQKNPTAFYLCASRGGSQNNEQFFGPGTRLTVL.

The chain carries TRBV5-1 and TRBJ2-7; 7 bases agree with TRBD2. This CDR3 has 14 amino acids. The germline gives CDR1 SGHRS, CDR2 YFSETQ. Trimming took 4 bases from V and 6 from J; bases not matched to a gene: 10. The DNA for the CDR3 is TGCGCCAGCAGCCCCGGCCGGGGGGAGTTCGAGCAGTACTTC. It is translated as CASSPGRGEFEQYF.

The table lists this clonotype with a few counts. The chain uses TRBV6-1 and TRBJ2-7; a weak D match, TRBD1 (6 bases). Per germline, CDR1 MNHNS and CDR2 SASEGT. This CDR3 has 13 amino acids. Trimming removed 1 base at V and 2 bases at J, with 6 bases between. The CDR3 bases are TGTGCCAGCAGTGAAGGACAGGCCTACGAGCAGTACTTC. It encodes CASSEGQAYEQYF.

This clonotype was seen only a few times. This chain's CDR3 is CASSLDYQSFSGNTIYF. The CDR3 DNA reads TGTGCCAGCAGCTTAGATTATCAGTCGTTCTCTGGAAACACCATATATTTT. This rearrangement joins TRBV7-9 to TRBJ1-3; D call uncertain. The germline CDR1 and CDR2 sequences are SEHNR and FQNEAQ (reference sequence). The CDR3 runs 17 residues. Trimming removed 1 base at V and 0 bases at J, with 13 bases between.

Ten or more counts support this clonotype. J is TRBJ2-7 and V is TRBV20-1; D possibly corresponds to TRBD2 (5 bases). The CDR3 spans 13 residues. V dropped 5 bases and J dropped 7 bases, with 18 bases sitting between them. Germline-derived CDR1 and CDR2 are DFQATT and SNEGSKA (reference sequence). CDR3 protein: CSAGSGSTGEQYF. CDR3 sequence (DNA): TGCAGTGCTGGGAGCGGTTCTACGGGGGAGCAGTACTTC.

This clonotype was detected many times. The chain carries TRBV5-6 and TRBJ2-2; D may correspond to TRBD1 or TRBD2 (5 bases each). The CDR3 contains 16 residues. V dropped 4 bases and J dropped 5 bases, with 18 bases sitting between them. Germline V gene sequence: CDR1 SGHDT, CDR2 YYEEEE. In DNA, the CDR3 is TGTGCCAGCAGCCCGGGACGCCGGACACCGACCGGGGAGCTGTTTTTT. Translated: CASSPGRRTPTGELFF.

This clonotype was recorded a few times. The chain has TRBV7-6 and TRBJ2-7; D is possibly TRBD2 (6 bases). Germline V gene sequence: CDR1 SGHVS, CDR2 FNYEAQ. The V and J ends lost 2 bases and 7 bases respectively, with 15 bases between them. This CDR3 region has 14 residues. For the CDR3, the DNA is TGTGCCAGCAGCTTACTAGGGACTGGCGGGGAGCAGTACTTC. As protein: CASSLLGTGGEQYF.

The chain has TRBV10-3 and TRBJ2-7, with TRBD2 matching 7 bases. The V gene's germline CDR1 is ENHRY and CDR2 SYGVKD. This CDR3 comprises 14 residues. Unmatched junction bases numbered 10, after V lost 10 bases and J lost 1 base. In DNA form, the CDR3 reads TGTGCCACCGTCGTGCTAGCGGCTTCCTACGAGCAGTACTTC. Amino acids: CATVVLAASYEQYF.

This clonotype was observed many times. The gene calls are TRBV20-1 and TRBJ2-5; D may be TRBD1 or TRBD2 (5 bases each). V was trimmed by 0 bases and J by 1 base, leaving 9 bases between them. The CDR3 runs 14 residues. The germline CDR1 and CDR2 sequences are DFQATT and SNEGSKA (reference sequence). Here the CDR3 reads CSARDRDGQETQYF. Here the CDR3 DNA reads TGCAGTGCTAGAGATAGGGACGGCCAAGAGACCCAGTACTTC.

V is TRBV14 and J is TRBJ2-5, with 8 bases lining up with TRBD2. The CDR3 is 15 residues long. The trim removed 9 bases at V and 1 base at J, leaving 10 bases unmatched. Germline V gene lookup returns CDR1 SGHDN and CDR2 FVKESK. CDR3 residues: CARDVAGRIQETQYF. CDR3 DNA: TGTGCCAGGGATGTAGCGGGAAGGATCCAAGAGACCCAGTACTTC.

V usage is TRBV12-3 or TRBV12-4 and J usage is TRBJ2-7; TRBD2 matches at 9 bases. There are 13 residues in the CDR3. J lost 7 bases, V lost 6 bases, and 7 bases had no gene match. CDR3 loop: CASRNSGSREQYF. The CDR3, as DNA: TGTGCCAGCAGGAATAGCGGGAGTCGGGAGCAGTACTTC.

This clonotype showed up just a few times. The CDR3 is CSAILGGDEQFF. For the CDR3, the DNA is TGCAGTGCCATACTTGGCGGGGATGAGCAGTTCTTC. V gene TRBV20-1 combines with J gene TRBJ2-1; tentative D call: TRBD2 (6 bases). Germline-derived CDR1 and CDR2 are DFQATT and SNEGSKA (reference sequence). Trimming took off 6 bases at V and 8 bases at J, with 14 bases between the two ends. CDR3 length equals 12 residues.

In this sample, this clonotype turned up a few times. CDR3 in amino acids: CAWSVRLAGPYEQYF. In DNA form, the CDR3 reads TGTGCCTGGAGTGTACGCCTAGCGGGACCCTACGAGCAGTACTTC. The genes are TRBV30 and TRBJ2-7; 9 bases are a match to TRBD2. With V trimmed by 0 bases and J by 2 bases, 5 bases remained unmatched. The germline V gene has CDR1 GTSNPN and CDR2 SVGIG (reference sequence). This CDR3 has 15 amino acids.